A single sample gave rise to the 14 T cell receptor beta chains below, sequenced in a study of cytomegalovirus exposure and HLA in healthy donors. The table came from immunoSEQ multiplex PCR; TCRdb's copy has only in-frame clones and leaves some out. The sample carries 150,000 to 200,000 clones, about 82% recorded once. The sequenced sample was PBMCs. These receptors were collected from a man aged 30 to 45 in good health and CMV-seropositive.

The sample holds one count of this clone. This chain joins TRBV6-6 and TRBJ2-5; TRBD2 agrees at 14 bases. V trimming: 6 bases; J trimming: 7 bases; junction bases outside the gene matches: 7. CDR3 size: 15 residues. Germline V CDR1 and CDR2: MNHNY, SVGAGI (reference sequence). CDR3 region: CASSLTSGGAGTQYF. In nucleotides, the CDR3 is TGTGCCAGCAGCCTGACTAGCGGGGGGGCCGGGACCCAGTACTTC.

The gene calls are TRBV11-2 and TRBJ2-1; D possibly corresponds to TRBD2 (7 bases). Germline V gene data show CDR1 as SGHAT and CDR2 as FQNNGV. Trimming shortened V by 5 bases and J by 8 bases, and 16 bases separated the two germline ends. The CDR3 sequence is 14 residues long. The CDR3 sequence: CASSPPGGADEQFF. CDR3 bases: TGTGCCAGCAGCCCACCGGGGGGCGCGGATGAGCAGTTCTTC.

The rearrangement uses TRBV7-9 and TRBJ2-7; D remains unclear. Per the germline V gene, CDR1 is SEHNR and CDR2 is FQNEAQ (reference sequence). Trimming took off 0 bases at V and 7 bases at J, with 10 bases between the two ends. The CDR3 totals 13 residues. The chain's CDR3 is CASSLARTGEQYF. CDR3 in DNA: TGTGCCAGCAGCTTAGCACGAACCGGGGAGCAGTACTTC.

Written as DNA, the CDR3 is TGTGCCAGCAGTTACCCCAGGGCTGGGCAGTACTTC. Amino acid sequence: CASSYPRAGQYF. The chain is built from TRBV6-6 and TRBJ2-7; possibly TRBD1 for D (5 bases). The germline CDR1 and CDR2 sequences are MNHNY and SVGAGI (reference sequence). This CDR3 spans 12 amino acids. V shed 2 bases and J shed 9 bases, with 11 bases lying between them.

CDR3 in amino acids: CASSLGPGGNQPQHF. The DNA of the CDR3 is TGTGCCAGCAGCTTAGGACCCGGAGGCAATCAGCCCCAGCATTTT. The chain recombines TRBV13 with TRBJ1-5; D is unclear. The CDR3 is 15 residues long. The germline V gene encodes CDR1 PRHDT and CDR2 FYEKMQ (reference sequence). V lost 0 bases to trimming and J lost 2 bases, with 8 bases between them. Full variable domain (rest looked up from reference TRBV13 and TRBJ1-5): AAGVIQSPRHLIKEKRETATLKCYPIPRHDTVYWYQQGPGQDPQFLISFYEKMQSDKGSIPDRFSAQQFSDYHSELNMSSLELGDSALYFCASSLGPGGNQPQHFGDGTRLSIL.

The J gene is TRBJ1-5, the V gene TRBV7-8, with no clear D. Germline lookup yields CDR1 SGHVS and CDR2 FQNEAQ. V was pared by 4 bases and J by 0 bases, with 7 bases between. The CDR3 extends over 14 amino acids. The CDR3 protein is CASSSTNSNQPQHF. In DNA, the CDR3 is TGTGCCAGCAGCTCTACGAATAGCAATCAGCCCCAGCATTTT.

This clone has only a few counts. The J gene is TRBJ2-7, the V gene TRBV4-3; 7 positions agree with TRBD2. V dropped 1 base and J dropped 1; count of bases not matched to a gene: 7. There are 16 residues in the CDR3. Germline values: CDR1 LGHNA, CDR2 YSLEER. CDR3 loop: CASSQVRGEPSYEQYF. The CDR3 DNA is TGCGCCAGCAGCCAAGTTCGGGGGGAACCTTCCTACGAGCAGTACTTC.

J is TRBJ1-1 and V is TRBV30, with D possibly TRBD1 on 5 matching bases. V lost 5 bases and J lost 3, with 13 bases in between. CDR1 GTSNPN and CDR2 SVGIG come from the germline V gene (reference sequence). The CDR3 is 13 residues long. As DNA, the CDR3 is TGTGCCTGGGGCAGTAGGGGTTACACTGAAGCTTTCTTT. It is translated as CAWGSRGYTEAFF.

The chain is built from TRBV4-1 and TRBJ2-1; the match to TRBD2 covers 12 bases. This CDR3 is 17 amino acids long. J was trimmed by 6 bases and V by 0 bases; bases with no gene match: 6. The germline gives CDR1 MGHRA, CDR2 YSYEKL. For the CDR3, the DNA is TGCGCCAGCAGCCAAGAGACTAGCGGGGGCCAATCCAATGAGCAGTTCTTC. It encodes CASSQETSGGQSNEQFF.

The sample holds a few counts of this clone. The J gene is TRBJ1-6, the V gene TRBV9; 10 bases are shared with TRBD1. Germline CDR1 and CDR2: SGDLS and YYNGEE. The V and J ends lost 4 bases and 2 bases, in that order; junction bases with no gene match: 12. CDR3 size: 19 residues. The DNA of the CDR3 is TGTGCCAGCAGCCGACAGGGGGCATCAGGAGGTGCCTATAATTCACCCCTCCACTTT. Its protein product is CASSRQGASGGAYNSPLHF.

The rearrangement uses TRBV2 and TRBJ2-3; 12 nucleotides agree with TRBD2. The CDR3 contains 16 residues. V lost 6 bases and J lost 0; bases outside the gene matches: 4. Looked up from germline, CDR1 is SNHLY and CDR2 is FYNNEI. The CDR3 coding sequence is TGTGCCAGCAGGTTCGGGACTAGCGGGAGCACAGATACGCAGTATTTT. It yields the protein CASRFGTSGSTDTQYF.

There are a few counts of this clone. The chain employs TRBV9 and TRBJ2-2; TRBD1 is a possible D gene (6 bases). The CDR3 totals 14 residues. Germline V gives CDR1 SGDLS, CDR2 YYNGEE. With 10 bases removed from V and 1 base from J, the gap between germline ends came to 14 bases. In nucleotides, the CDR3 is TGTGCCTCCCGAGTAGGGGGGAACACCGGGGAGCTGTTTTTT. It translates to CASRVGGNTGELFF.

V usage is TRBV7-2 and J usage is TRBJ2-3, with D maybe TRBD1 (6 bases). The CDR3 spans 14 residues. CDR1 is SGHTA and CDR2 is FQGNSA in the germline V gene. Trimming cost V 4 bases and J 1 base, with 9 bases left between them. For the CDR3, the DNA is TGTGCCAGCAGCTACAGGGTGGGCACAGATACGCAGTATTTT. Residues: CASSYRVGTDTQYF.

The chain uses TRBV4-1 and TRBJ2-3, with TRBD2 matching over 8 bases. The CDR3 runs to 12 residues. From germline, CDR1 is MGHRA and CDR2 YSYEKL. Trimming at V came to 4 bases and at J to 14 bases, leaving 8 bases not matched to a gene. CDR3 sequence reads: CASSLLRGEVYF. In DNA form, the CDR3 reads TGCGCCAGCAGCCTTTTGCGGGGGGAGGTGTATTTT.